One and the same sample provided the 7 T cell receptor beta chains below, sequenced in a study of early T cells in non-severe SARS-CoV-2 infection. One entry per CDR3 protein, called by TCRdb with MiXCR from the 5' RACE reads. This sample has about 35,000 distinct CDR3 sequences, with about 4.7% found just once. The sample was whole blood. The source of these receptors is an adult who was a healthcare worker with PCR-confirmed SARS-CoV-2 infection or an uninfected control (not recorded which).

The CDR3 here is CASSPNPGLAGETQYF. Here the CDR3 DNA reads TGTGCCAGCAGCCCCAATCCGGGACTAGCGGGGGAGACCCAGTACTTC. The V gene is TRBV6-5, the J gene TRBJ2-5; TRBD2 agrees at 13 bases. The CDR3 is 16 residues long. J was trimmed by 5 bases and V by 6 bases; bases with no gene match: 9. Germline V gene sequence: CDR1 MNHEY, CDR2 SVGAGI.

This chain links TRBV6-6 with TRBJ2-3, with 10 bases lining up with TRBD2. This CDR3 contains 15 residues. The V gene's germline CDR1 is MNHNY and CDR2 SVGAGI (reference sequence). Germline trimming cut 7 bases from V and 1 base from J; bases unmatched to any gene: 5. The DNA of the CDR3 is TGTGCCAGCACCTCTAGCGGGGGAGGCACAGATACGCAGTATTTT. This sequence encodes CASTSSGGGTDTQYF.

This clonotype showed up many times. The chain links TRBV6-2 or TRBV6-3 to TRBJ1-1, with 8 bases fitting TRBD1. The CDR3 is 14 residues long. Germline CDR1 MNHEY, CDR2 SVGEGT. The ends lost 7 bases at V and 6 bases at J; junction bases unmatched: 10. CDR3 nucleotide sequence: TGTGCCAGCATTGCAGGGGGCACGCTGGCTGAAGCTTTCTTT. Translating gives CASIAGGTLAEAFF.

The V and J genes are TRBV6-6 and TRBJ2-1, with 9 nucleotides matching TRBD1. Per the germline V gene, CDR1 is MNHNY and CDR2 is SVGAGI (reference sequence). V lost 8 bases and J lost 4; bases outside the gene matches: 12. CDR3 length: 16 amino acids. The CDR3 sequence is CASSGPDRGAYNEQFF. CDR3 sequence (DNA): TGTGCCAGCTCCGGCCCGGACAGGGGAGCATACAATGAGCAGTTCTTC.

The V and J genes are TRBV7-8 and TRBJ1-1; no clear D gene. The CDR3 extends over 13 amino acids. The V end was cut by 4 bases, the J end by 0 bases, with 6 bases between. Germline CDR1 and CDR2: SGHVS and FQNEAQ. The CDR3 loop reads CASSWAVNTEAFF. In nucleotides, the CDR3 is TGTGCCAGCAGCTGGGCTGTGAACACTGAAGCTTTCTTT.

Written as DNA, the CDR3 is TGTGCCAGCTCACCACCGGGCAGAACGAGCACTGAAGCTTTCTTT. Translating it yields CASSPPGRTSTEAFF. The chain links TRBV18 to TRBJ1-1; no reliable D call. CDR3 size: 15 residues. V dropped 0 bases and J dropped 4 bases, with 12 bases sitting between them. Germline assignment: CDR1 KGHSH and CDR2 LQKENI.

This clonotype was found many times. The chain links TRBV11-2 to TRBJ2-3; tentative D call: TRBD2 (5 bases). The CDR3 length is 16 residues. The ends were cut back, 3 bases at V and 1 base at J, with 14 bases in the middle. From germline, CDR1 is SGHAT and CDR2 FQNNGV. CDR3 sequence: CASSFGWSGRTDTQYF. CDR3 nucleotides: TGTGCCAGCAGCTTCGGTTGGAGCGGTCGCACAGATACGCAGTATTTT.